The clone carrying this T cell receptor beta chain was seen repeatedly, ten times or more. What it binds is not known. This entry comes from a study of blood T cells in healthy people across ages. The study's findings and limits: Age showed a roughly linear inverse relationship with TCR beta diversity per million T cells. Percentage of naive T cells showed a strong correlation with TCR beta diversity.

Germline V CDR1 and CDR2: SGHTA, FQGNSA. CDR3 length: 14 amino acids. With 7 bases removed from V and 1 base from J, the gap between germline ends came to 13 bases. PCR was performed a second time for roughly 7 to 12 cycles using a sample-barcoded 5' primer and a J-beta primer mix. Each of the cDNA molecules was tagged by a template-switch adaptor with 12 random nucleotides. Sequencing yielded, for each sample, at least 3 million paired-end reads carrying CDR3. One entry per CDR3 protein, called by TCRdb with MiXCR from the 5' RACE reads. The sample lists fewer than 800,000 distinct CDR3 sequences, about 34% seen once, with approximately 15% in the top ten.

Sample: blood. The chain uses TRBV7-2 and TRBJ1-1; no definite D call. This sequence originates from a woman older than 75 in good health. The CDR3 spells CASTESRANTEAFF. DNA of the CDR3: TGTGCCAGCACCGAGAGCCGGGCGAACACTGAAGCTTTCTTT.